What follows are 29 T cell receptor beta chains derived from one specimen sequenced in a study of shared clonotypes between healthy human individuals. This table comes from immunoSEQ multiplex PCR, and its TCRdb copy is limited to in-frame clones, with some not included. The table shows about 490,000 clones, with 79% occurring only once. Material: PBMCs. Source of these receptors: a woman aged 40 to 50 in good health. Some clones in this sample may be carry-over from other donors' samples.

This chain uses TRBV11-2 with TRBJ1-6; D remains ambiguous. This CDR3 is 15 amino acids long. The germline V and J ends were trimmed by 5 bases and 7 bases, with 15 bases remaining between them. From germline, CDR1 is SGHAT and CDR2 FQNNGV. CDR3 in DNA: TGTGCCAGCAGCGATTCGGGGAGAATCAATTCACCCCTCCACTTT. Protein sequence: CASSDSGRINSPLHF.

The chain carries TRBV7-2 and TRBJ2-6; TRBD2 might be the D (5 bases). Germline CDR1 is SGHTA and CDR2 is FQGNSA. The CDR3 contains 13 residues. V lost 10 bases to trimming and J lost 4 bases, with 11 bases between them. For the CDR3, the DNA is TGTGCCACCGGGGAGCAAGGGGCCAACGTCCTGACTTTC. Encoded protein: CATGEQGANVLTF.

The rearrangement joins TRBV7-9 to TRBJ1-1; D possibly corresponds to TRBD1 (6 bases). The germline V gene encodes CDR1 SEHNR and CDR2 FQNEAQ (reference sequence). The V gene lost 5 bases and the J gene lost 1 base, with 14 bases spanning the gap. The CDR3 loop spans 15 amino acids. The DNA for the CDR3 is TGTGCCAGCAGCCCGTTACAGGGTGGGAACACTGAAGCTTTCTTT. This gives the protein CASSPLQGGNTEAFF.

The gene calls are TRBV5-1 and TRBJ1-4; no clear D gene. Trimming pared 0 bases from V and 3 bases from J, leaving 9 bases between. CDR3 length: 15 amino acids. CDR1 is SGHRS, CDR2 YFSETQ, per germline. CDR3 bases: TGCGCCAGCAGCTTGGCCGGGGTACCTAATGAAAAACTGTTTTTT. Protein sequence: CASSLAGVPNEKLFF.

This rearrangement joins TRBV28 to TRBJ2-7; 10 positions match TRBD2. CDR3 length equals 18 residues. The trim removed 6 bases at V and 7 bases at J, leaving 21 bases unmatched. Germline loops: CDR1 MDHEN, CDR2 SYDVKM. CDR3 coding DNA: TGTGCCAGCAGCTACACCTACCGAGCGGGAGGGCTCGTTCGAGAGCAGTACTTC. Protein product: CASSYTYRAGGLVREQYF.

This chain connects TRBV7-2 to TRBJ2-3, with TRBD1 identical over 9 bases. The CDR3 sequence is 15 residues long. Germline V lookup: CDR1 SGHTA, CDR2 FQGNSA. J lost 5 bases, V lost 5 bases, and 8 bases had no gene match. CDR3 sequence: CASSDRDRVRDTQYF. DNA of the CDR3: TGTGCCAGCAGCGATAGGGACAGGGTGCGAGATACGCAGTATTTT.

The chain recombines TRBV21-1 with TRBJ2-1. TRBV21-1 is reported as a pseudogene. The CDR3 covers 9 residues. CDR3 nucleotide sequence: TGTGCCAGCAGCAATGAGCAGTTCTTC. It yields the protein CASSNEQFF.

The DNA for the CDR3 is TGCGCCAGCAGCCAAGAACGAGCTAGGGAGCTGTTTTTT. Its translation is CASSQERARELFF. This rearrangement joins TRBV4-1 to TRBJ2-2; the D is unclear. With 0 bases removed from V and 9 bases from J, the gap between germline ends came to 8 bases. The CDR3 is 13 residues long. Germline values: CDR1 MGHRA, CDR2 YSYEKL.

V gene TRBV21-1 combines with J gene TRBJ1-5; TRBD1, the table's D call, was not compared with the DNA. TRBV21-1 is flagged as a pseudogene. The CDR3 consists of 17 residues. The CDR3 DNA is TGTGCCAGCAGCAATGACAGGAGGCTGGTGAAGGATCAGCCCCAGCATTTT. Amino acids: CASSNDRRLVKDQPQHF.

Concerning this clone: Distinct nucleotide sequences in the sample also encode this CDR3. CDR3 coding DNA: TGTGCCAGCAGTTTTACTCCCTACGAGCAGTACTTC. Amino acid sequence: CASSFTPYEQYF. V and J are TRBV28 and TRBJ2-5; D ambiguous. The end of the DNA aligns better with TRBJ2-7, so the J call may be wrong. Germline lookup yields CDR1 MDHEN and CDR2 SYDVKM. This CDR3 region has 12 residues.

The genes are TRBV30 and TRBJ2-2; weak D call: TRBD2 (6 bases). The CDR3 covers 14 residues. CDR1 and CDR2 from the germline V gene are GTSNPN and SVGIG (reference sequence). The germline V and J ends were trimmed by 0 bases and 9 bases, with 14 bases remaining between them. For the CDR3, the DNA is TGTGCCTGGAGTGTACTAGCTTTAACAAGGGAGCTGTTTTTT. The encoded protein is CAWSVLALTRELFF.

The V gene is TRBV14, the J gene TRBJ2-2, with D perhaps TRBD2 (5 bases). The CDR3 contains 15 residues. V was pared by 0 bases and J by 5 bases, with 10 bases between. Germline-derived CDR1 and CDR2 are SGHDN and FVKESK. CDR3 DNA sequence: TGTGCCAGCAGCCAAGACAACTGGAGGACCGGGGAGCTGTTTTTT. Translated: CASSQDNWRTGELFF. The variable domain in full, with the rest retrieved from reference TRBV14 and TRBJ2-2, is EAGVTQFPSHSVIEKGQTVTLRCDPISGHDNLYWYRRVMGKEIKFLLHFVKESKQDESGMPNNRFLAERTGGTYSTLKVQPAELEDSGVYFCASSQDNWRTGELFFGEGSRLTVL.

The V and J genes are TRBV9 and TRBJ1-6; 10 nucleotides line up with TRBD1. Germline loops: CDR1 SGDLS, CDR2 YYNGEE. CDR3 length equals 16 residues. J lost 10 bases, V lost 3 bases, and 10 bases had no gene match. The CDR3 reads CASSAGTGALGSPLHF. CDR3 nucleotide sequence: TGTGCCAGCAGCGCCGGGACAGGGGCATTGGGCTCACCCCTCCACTTT.

The J gene is TRBJ1-1, the V gene TRBV2, with no clear D. V was shortened by 5 bases and J by 3 bases, with 10 bases between the two germline ends. CDR1 and CDR2 (germline): SNHLY, FYNNEI. The CDR3 length is 13 residues. The CDR3 DNA sequence: TGTGCCAGCAGTTCCTCCCAGTACACTGAAGCTTTCTTT. This encodes CASSSSQYTEAFF.

The V call is TRBV18, the J call TRBJ2-3, with D tentatively TRBD2 (6 bases). V lost 1 base, J lost 2 bases, and 13 bases lay in between. Germline values: CDR1 KGHSH, CDR2 LQKENI. The CDR3 runs to 16 residues. This CDR3 reads CASSPRSSDFTDTQYF. DNA of the CDR3: TGTGCCAGCTCACCACGGTCTAGCGACTTCACAGATACGCAGTATTTT.

The chain couples TRBV13 to TRBJ2-7; 7 positions match TRBD1. Germline V lookup: CDR1 PRHDT, CDR2 FYEKMQ (reference sequence). Trimming cost V 4 bases and J 5 bases; bases outside gene matches: 11. The CDR3 sequence is 15 residues long. Here the CDR3 reads CASSYLRQGLDEQYF. CDR3 nucleotide sequence: TGTGCCAGCAGCTACCTCAGACAGGGCCTGGACGAGCAGTACTTC.

This sequence joins TRBV14 and TRBJ2-7; D might be TRBD1 (5 bases). V was shortened by 6 bases and J by 2 bases, with 14 bases between the two germline ends. The CDR3 runs to 14 residues. Germline assignment: CDR1 SGHDN and CDR2 FVKESK. The CDR3 coding sequence is TGTGCCAGCAGTTGGAGACAGCGTACCTACGAGCAGTACTTC. Amino acids: CASSWRQRTYEQYF.

V gene TRBV7-9 combines with J gene TRBJ2-5; 10 bases are a match to TRBD2. Germline assignment: CDR1 SEHNR and CDR2 FQNEAQ (reference sequence). This CDR3 is 17 amino acids long. V lost 2 bases to trimming and J lost 5 bases; unmatched junction nucleotides: 11. The CDR3 coding sequence is TGTGCCAGCAGCTTACTGGCTAGCGGGAGTGGTCGGGAGACCCAGTACTTC. Translating it yields CASSLLASGSGRETQYF.

The J gene is TRBJ1-5, the V gene TRBV7-9; D gene uncertain. The CDR3 is 13 amino acids. CDR1 and CDR2 from the germline V gene are SEHNR and FQNEAQ (reference sequence). Deletions cut 5 bases from V and 7 bases from J, with 12 bases between. The CDR3 bases are TGTGCCAGCAGCCGCGGGCCGGGACAGCCCCAGCATTTT. Its translation is CASSRGPGQPQHF.

This chain links TRBV25-1 with TRBJ1-4; TRBD1 matches at 9 bases. The CDR3 consists of 16 residues. Per the germline V gene, CDR1 is MGHDK and CDR2 is SYGVNS. Trimming removed 5 bases from V and 3 bases from J; junction bases left unmatched: 7. The CDR3 sequence is CASSRIGTGSNEKLFF. DNA of the CDR3: TGTGCCAGCAGTCGTATCGGGACAGGGTCTAATGAAAAACTGTTTTTT.

This chain connects TRBV7-9 to TRBJ2-4, with TRBD2 as a possible D gene (6 bases). Trimming left V 1 base short and J 0 bases short, with 7 bases between. The CDR3 sequence is 15 residues long. CDR1 and CDR2 from the germline V gene are SEHNR and FQNEAQ (reference sequence). The CDR3 DNA reads as TGTGCCAGCAGCTTAGGGGGGGTAGCCAAAAACATTCAGTACTTC. This sequence encodes CASSLGGVAKNIQYF. Using reference TRBV7-9 and TRBJ2-4 for the parts outside the CDR3, the full variable domain is DTGVSQNPRHKITKRGQNVTFRCDPISEHNRLYWYRQTLGQGPEFLTYFQNEAQLEKSRLLSDRFSAERPKGSFSTLEIQRTEQGDSAMYLCASSLGGVAKNIQYFGAGTRLSVL.

The chain employs TRBV4-2 and TRBJ2-2; D is ambiguous. The CDR3 contains 13 residues. CDR1 is LGHNA and CDR2 is YNFKEQ in the germline V gene. Trimming cost V 5 bases and J 3 bases, with 7 bases left between them. The DNA for the CDR3 is TGTGCCAGCAGCTATAGCTACACCGGGGAGCTGTTTTTT. Protein sequence: CASSYSYTGELFF.

This clone was detected only once. The chain employs TRBV23-1 and TRBJ1-2, with TRBD1 matching over 8 bases. TRBV23-1 is flagged as an ORF with uncertain function. CDR3 length: 18 amino acids. Losses at the gene ends were 0 bases for V and 6 bases for J; bases not matched to a gene: 15. CDR3 nucleotide sequence: TGCGCCAGCAGTCAATCCGCGGACGACGGACAGGGTTTGAATGGCTACACCTTC. Protein product: CASSQSADDGQGLNGYTF.

J is TRBJ1-4 and V is TRBV27; D possibly corresponds to TRBD1 (6 bases). The germline V gene has CDR1 MNHEY and CDR2 SMNVEV (reference sequence). Trimming took 2 bases from V and 0 from J, leaving 22 bases between them. This CDR3 has 20 residues. The CDR3 bases are TGTGCCAGCAGTTTAGAGGGGTACAGGGTCATGGGGGCAACTAATGAAAAACTGTTTTTT. This codes for CASSLEGYRVMGATNEKLFF.

The V and J genes are TRBV6-1 and TRBJ1-2, with D hard to call. CDR1 and CDR2 (germline): MNHNS, SASEGT. The CDR3 runs to 13 residues. V lost 0 bases to trimming and J lost 8 bases, with 10 bases between them. The CDR3 loop is CASSEARRVGYTF. In DNA form, the CDR3 reads TGTGCCAGCAGTGAAGCGCGGCGGGTAGGCTACACCTTC.

The chain couples TRBV19 to TRBJ1-5; D remains ambiguous. V was clipped by 3 bases and J by 4 bases, with 10 bases between them. Germline CDR1 is LNHDA and CDR2 is SQIVND (reference sequence). CDR3 size: 14 residues. The CDR3 bases are TGTGCCAGTAGTATTGTTCGGGGAAATCAGCCCCAGCATTTT. Its protein product is CASSIVRGNQPQHF.

The rearrangement links TRBV7-2 to TRBJ2-3, with 7 bases fitting TRBD2. CDR1 and CDR2 from the germline V gene are SGHTA and FQGNSA. The CDR3 spans 13 residues. V shed 4 bases, J shed 6 bases, and the junction held 4 bases outside the gene matches. CDR3 DNA: TGTGCCAGCAGCTCCGGACTAGTTGATACGCAGTATTTT. This translates into CASSSGLVDTQYF.

Concerning this clone itself: One base away lies a much larger clone, so this may be a sequencing read error. At the DNA level, this CDR3 is encoded by other sequences in the same sample as well. The chain couples TRBV9 to TRBJ2-7; D is possibly TRBD2 (5 bases). The CDR3 consists of 15 residues. V dropped 4 bases and J dropped 1 base, with 15 bases sitting between them. Per germline, CDR1 SGDLS and CDR2 YYNGEE. CDR3 DNA sequence: TGTGCCAGCAGCCGGACCAGCGAGCGGTCCTACGAGCAGTACTTC. This sequence encodes CASSRTSERSYEQYF.

Details on this clone: Being one base from a much bigger clone, this may be a read error. The J gene is TRBJ2-7, the V gene TRBV11-1, with TRBD1 matching over 8 bases. V shed 4 bases, J shed 1 base, and the junction held 3 bases outside the gene matches. Germline CDR1 is SGHAT and CDR2 is FQDESV (reference sequence). CDR3 length: 14 amino acids. CDR3 in DNA: TGTGCCAGCAGCTGGGGGGACAGGTCCTACGAGCAGTACTTC. It yields the protein CASSWGDRSYEQYF. The variable domain in full, completed from reference TRBV11-1 and TRBJ2-7, reads EAEVAQSPRYKITEKSQAVAFWCDPISGHATLYWYRQILGQGPELLVQFQDESVVDDSQLPKDRFSAERLKGVDSTLKIQPAELGDSAMYLCASSWGDRSYEQYFGPGTRLTVT.